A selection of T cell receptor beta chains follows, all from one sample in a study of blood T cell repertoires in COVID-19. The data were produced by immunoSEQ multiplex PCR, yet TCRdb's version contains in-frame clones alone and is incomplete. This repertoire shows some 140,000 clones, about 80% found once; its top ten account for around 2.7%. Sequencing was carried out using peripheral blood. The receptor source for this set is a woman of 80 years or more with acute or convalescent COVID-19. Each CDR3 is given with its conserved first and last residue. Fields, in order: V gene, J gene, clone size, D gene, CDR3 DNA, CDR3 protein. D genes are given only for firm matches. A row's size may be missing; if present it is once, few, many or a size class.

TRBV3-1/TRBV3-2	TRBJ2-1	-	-	TGTGCCAGCAGCCCACTGGGAGAGAGCCCCAACTACAATGAGCAGTTCTTC	CASSPLGESPNYNEQFF
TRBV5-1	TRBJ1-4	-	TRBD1	TGCGCCAGCAGCACAATACAGGGGCGGAATGAAAAACTGTTTTTT	CASSTIQGRNEKLFF
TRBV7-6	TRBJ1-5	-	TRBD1	TGTGCCAGCAGCTTAGGAGCAGGGGGGATGAATCAGCCCCAGCATTTT	CASSLGAGGMNQPQHF
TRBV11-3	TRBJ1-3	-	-	TGTGCCAGCAGCTTACGGGGGGGCTCCTCTGGAAACACCATATATTTT	CASSLRGGSSGNTIYF
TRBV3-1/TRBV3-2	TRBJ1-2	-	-	TGTGCCAGCAGCCACCATTCCGCAGCGCACTATGGCTACACCTTC	CASSHHSAAHYGYTF
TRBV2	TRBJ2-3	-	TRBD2	TGTGCCAGCAGTCCACTAGCGGGGAGGGATACGCAGTATTTT	CASSPLAGRDTQYF
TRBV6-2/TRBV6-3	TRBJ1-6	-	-	TGTGCCAGCAGTTACTCACAGGGACATAATTCACCCCTCCACTTT	CASSYSQGHNSPLHF
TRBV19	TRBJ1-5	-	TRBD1	TGTGCCAGTAGTACCGACCCTAACAGGGGAGGCAATCAGCCCCAGCATTTT	CASSTDPNRGGNQPQHF
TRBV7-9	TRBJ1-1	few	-	TGTGCCAGCAGCCCAGGAGGACTCCGCACAAAGAACACTGAAGCTTTCTTT	CASSPGGLRTKNTEAFF
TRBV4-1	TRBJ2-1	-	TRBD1	TGCGCCAGCAGCCAAGAGGTGACAGGGTCATACAATGAGCAGTTCTTC	CASSQEVTGSYNEQFF
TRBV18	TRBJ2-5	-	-	TGTGCCAGCTCACCATCCGCGGAGGCGAGGGAGACCCAGTACTTC	CASSPSAEARETQYF
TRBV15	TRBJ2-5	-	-	TGTGCCACCAGCAGAGTGGGGGCCCAAGAGACCCAGTACTTC	CATSRVGAQETQYF
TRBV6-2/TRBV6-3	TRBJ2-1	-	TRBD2	TGTGCCAGCAGTTACGTACTAGCGGGGGGTTCCTACAATGAGCAGTTCTTC	CASSYVLAGGSYNEQFF
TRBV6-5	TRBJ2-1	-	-	TGTGCCAGCAGTTACGCGGGTCCCTGGGATGAGCAGTTCTTC	CASSYAGPWDEQFF
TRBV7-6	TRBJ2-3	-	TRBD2	TGTGCCAGCAGCCCAATGGGGGGGTTTACAGATACGCAGTATTTT	CASSPMGGFTDTQYF
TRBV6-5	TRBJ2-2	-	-	TGTGCCAGCAGGCTAACACACAGTCTCACCGGGGAGCTGTTTTTT	CASRLTHSLTGELFF
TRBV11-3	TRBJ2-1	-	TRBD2	TGTGCCAGCAGCTTAGGGACTAGCGGGGGGGGTGAGCAGTTCTTC	CASSLGTSGGGEQFF
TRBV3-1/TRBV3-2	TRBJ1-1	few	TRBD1	TGTGCCAGCAGCCCAGGGGGTTGGACTGAAGCTTTCTTT	CASSPGGWTEAFF